This TCR beta chain was retrieved from a study of CD8+ T cells in alopecia areata. RNA extraction was followed by reverse transcription into cDNA, which acted as the sequencing template. Using immunoSEQ multiplex PCR, the repertoire was profiled, and TCRdb retains in-frame clones only, with some absent. Here the sample spans roughly 250,000 clones, roughly 63% being singletons. The table lists this clone with a few counts. This sample also contains other DNA sequences that code for the same CDR3. Treatment described: oral pan-JAK inhibitor, 5-10 mg twice daily. Trimming stripped 4 bases from V and 3 bases from J, with 6 bases between. CDR1 is SQVTM and CDR2 is ANQGSEA in the germline V gene. The CDR3 sequence is 11 residues long.

The chain is built from TRBV29-1 and TRBJ1-2; D possibly corresponds to TRBD1 (6 bases). The TCR originated in a human donor with alopecia areata. The starting material was CD4+ T cells sorted from blood, obtained around week 53, from a patient treated with tofacitinib. The chain's CDR3 is CSVGQDYGYTF. DNA of the CDR3: TGCAGCGTTGGACAGGACTATGGCTACACCTTC.